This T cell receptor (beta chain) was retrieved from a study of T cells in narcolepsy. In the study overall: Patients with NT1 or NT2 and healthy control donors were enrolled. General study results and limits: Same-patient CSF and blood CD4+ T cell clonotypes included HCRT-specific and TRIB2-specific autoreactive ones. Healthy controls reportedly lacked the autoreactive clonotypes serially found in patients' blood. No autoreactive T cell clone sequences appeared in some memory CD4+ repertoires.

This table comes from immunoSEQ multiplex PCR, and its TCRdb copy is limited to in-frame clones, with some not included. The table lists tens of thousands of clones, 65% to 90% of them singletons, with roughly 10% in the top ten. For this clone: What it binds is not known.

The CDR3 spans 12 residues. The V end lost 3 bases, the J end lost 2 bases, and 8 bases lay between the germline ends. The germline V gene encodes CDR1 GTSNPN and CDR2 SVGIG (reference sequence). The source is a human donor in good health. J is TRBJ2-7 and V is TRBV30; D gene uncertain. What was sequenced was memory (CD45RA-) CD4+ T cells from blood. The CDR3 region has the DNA TGTGCCTGGAGAAGGGCCACCTACGAGCAGTACTTC. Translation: CAWRRATYEQYF.